A single sample gave rise to the 24 T cell receptor beta chains below, sequenced in a study of cytomegalovirus exposure and HLA in healthy donors listed by TCRdb under 2017. Library preparation was by the immunoSEQ multiplex PCR assay. For the multiplex PCR, a mixture combining 60 forward primers for TCR Vbeta segments and 13 reverse primers for TCR Jbeta segments was used. Imported from immuneACCESS, the table was reduced by TCRdb to in-frame sequences with V and J called. These copies leave out some clones; in studies compared against another copy, an unresolved V gene accounts for under half, and the cause of the remainder is not known. The sample records roughly 160,000 clones, roughly 80% of which are singletons. Around a tenth of the sample goes to the ten largest clones. Sequenced sample: PBMCs. Every receptor here comes from a man aged 50-59 years in good health and CMV-seropositive.

The rearrangement links TRBV7-6 to TRBJ2-2; TRBD1 aligns across 8 bases. CDR3 size: 15 residues. V lost 8 bases to trimming and J lost 5 bases; unmatched junction nucleotides: 10. Germline V lookup: CDR1 SGHVS, CDR2 FNYEAQ. CDR3 sequence: CASCPLTGVTGELFF. The CDR3 nucleotides read TGTGCCAGCTGTCCTCTGACAGGGGTGACCGGGGAGCTGTTTTTT. The complete variable domain, with remaining parts taken from reference TRBV7-6 and TRBJ2-2, reads GAGVSQSPRYKVTKRGQDVALRCDPISGHVSLYWYRQALGQGPEFLTYFNYEAQQDKSGLPNDRFSAERPEGSISTLTIQRTEQRDSAMYRCASCPLTGVTGELFFGEGSRLTVL.

As for this clone: Germline and junction disagree at one end, which may indicate a read error. V usage is TRBV7-7 and J usage is TRBJ1-4, with 9 bases aligning to TRBD1. The V gene's germline CDR1 is SSHAT and CDR2 FNYEAQ (reference sequence). This CDR3 region has 14 residues. CDR3 nucleotides: TGTGCTAGCAGCGGACAGGGGAGTTGGGAAAAACTGTTTTTT. The encoded protein is CASSGQGSWEKLFF.

This chain uses TRBV2 with TRBJ1-1; D gene unclear. The CDR3 has 13 residues. Germline V gives CDR1 SNHLY, CDR2 FYNNEI. The V and J ends lost 0 bases and 7 bases respectively, with 9 bases between them. The CDR3 DNA reads as TGTGCCAGCAGTGAAGCGCACGGGAGTGAAGCTTTCTTT. This codes for CASSEAHGSEAFF.

The chain joins TRBV4-2 to TRBJ2-1, with D possibly matching TRBD2 (5 bases). This CDR3 is 15 amino acids long. V lost 0 bases, J lost 5 bases, and 11 bases lay in between. Germline CDR1 and CDR2: LGHNA and YNFKEQ. The CDR3 loop reads CASSQEVLENNEQFF. For the CDR3, the DNA is TGTGCCAGCAGCCAAGAAGTACTAGAGAACAATGAGCAGTTCTTC.

The rearrangement joins TRBV28 to TRBJ1-1, with 7 bases aligning to TRBD1. The V segment lost 5 bases and the J segment 11 bases; nucleotides outside the gene matches: 8. The CDR3 spans 12 residues. Germline CDR1 and CDR2: MDHEN and SYDVKM. CDR3 coding DNA: TGTGCCAGCAGTATACCGGGACAGTTGGCTTTCTTT. Protein sequence: CASSIPGQLAFF.

The V call is TRBV2, the J call TRBJ2-3; 11 nucleotides align to TRBD2. V trimming: 6 bases; J trimming: 3 bases; junction bases outside the gene matches: 14. The CDR3 has 18 amino acids. In germline, CDR1 is SNHLY, CDR2 FYNNEI. CDR3: CASRPATGTSGVTDTQYF. The CDR3 coding sequence is TGTGCCAGCAGGCCCGCCACCGGGACTAGCGGTGTTACAGATACGCAGTATTTT.

The count of this clone is one. In the same sample, other DNA sequences code for this CDR3. The chain couples TRBV12-5 to TRBJ2-3; a weak D match, TRBD2 (5 bases). Trimming left V 1 base short and J 0 bases short, with 11 bases between. The CDR3 is 16 residues long. Looked up from germline, CDR1 is LGHNT and CDR2 is FRNRAP. For the CDR3, the DNA is TGTGCTAGTGGTTTGGGAGAGACTACTAGCACAGATACGCAGTATTTT. Its protein is CASGLGETTSTDTQYF.

The gene calls are TRBV6-6 and TRBJ1-4, with D possibly matching TRBD1 (5 bases). CDR1 and CDR2 (germline): MNHNY, SVGAGI (reference sequence). V gave up 0 bases and J gave up 10 bases, with 12 bases separating them. The CDR3 is 14 residues long. The CDR3 sequence is CASSYSSGGGKLFF. The CDR3, as DNA: TGTGCCAGCAGTTACTCATCGGGGGGAGGAAAACTGTTTTTT.

This clone has a handful of counts. The rearrangement joins TRBV2 to TRBJ1-5; 7 bases map to TRBD1. V was pared by 1 base and J by 2 bases, with 5 bases of the junction left unmatched. CDR3 length equals 16 residues. Germline V CDR1 and CDR2: SNHLY, FYNNEI. CDR3 sequence (DNA): TGTGCCAGCAGTGAAGAGTCAGGGGGTGGCAATCAGCCCCAGCATTTT. Translation: CASSEESGGGNQPQHF. Drawing the rest from reference TRBV2 and TRBJ1-5, the complete variable domain is EPEVTQTPSHQVTQMGQEVILRCVPISNHLYFYWYRQILGQKVEFLVSFYNNEISEKSEIFDDQFSVERPDGSNFTLKIRSTKLEDSAMYFCASSEESGGGNQPQHFGDGTRLSIL.

This clone has a single count. The chain joins TRBV21-1 to TRBJ2-2; TRBD2, the table's D call, lacks a check against the DNA. TRBV21-1 constitutes a pseudogene. The CDR3 runs to 13 residues. The CDR3 DNA follows: TGTGCCAGCAGCCGAGCATACACCGGGGAGCTGTTTTTT. Its translation is CASSRAYTGELFF.

The rearrangement uses TRBV18 and TRBJ2-5; 7 bases are a match to TRBD1. This CDR3 contains 14 residues. Germline V gene sequence: CDR1 KGHSH, CDR2 LQKENI. The V gene end was trimmed by 2 bases and the J gene end by 5 bases; junction bases not matched to a gene: 5. The CDR3 is CASSPGVDRETQYF. CDR3 DNA sequence: TGTGCCAGCTCACCAGGAGTGGACAGGGAGACCCAGTACTTC.

The CDR3 sequence: CASRGLAVAYEQYF. CDR3 in DNA: TGTGCCAGCAGGGGACTAGCGGTTGCCTACGAGCAGTACTTC. The rearrangement uses TRBV2 and TRBJ2-5, with 11 bases that match TRBD2. The DNA end is more similar to TRBJ2-7, so the J call may be wrong. This CDR3 is 14 amino acids long. Germline V gene lookup returns CDR1 SNHLY and CDR2 FYNNEI.

The chain carries TRBV20-1 and TRBJ2-7, with D perhaps TRBD2 (6 bases). Germline V gene sequence: CDR1 DFQATT, CDR2 SNEGSKA (reference sequence). V lost 6 bases and J 9 bases, leaving 15 bases between the germline ends. CDR3 size: 11 residues. CDR3 in amino acids: CSAREPGLQYF. In nucleotides, the CDR3 is TGCAGTGCCCGGGAGCCCGGGTTGCAGTACTTC.

This CDR3 reads CASSERDYGYTF. CDR3 DNA: TGTGCCAGCTCTGAACGGGACTATGGCTACACCTTC. The gene calls are TRBV18 and TRBJ1-2; D is uncertain. Trimming pared 6 bases from V and 3 bases from J, leaving 8 bases between. The germline V gene has CDR1 KGHSH and CDR2 LQKENI. The CDR3 runs 12 residues.

The chain uses TRBV6-6 and TRBJ1-1; a weak D match, TRBD1 (5 bases). The germline V and J ends were trimmed by 0 bases and 5 bases, with 13 bases remaining between them. Germline CDR1 and CDR2: MNHNY and SVGAGI (reference sequence). The CDR3 length is 15 residues. This CDR3 reads CASSYSQGGWTEAFF. CDR3 DNA sequence: TGTGCCAGCAGTTACTCGCAGGGAGGGTGGACTGAAGCTTTCTTT.

CDR3 coding DNA: TGCGCCAGCAGCCATTTAATGGGACAGGGCTCCTACGAGCAGTACTTC. As protein: CASSHLMGQGSYEQYF. The chain uses TRBV4-3 and TRBJ2-7; 9 bases line up with TRBD1. V was clipped by 3 bases and J by 0 bases; unmatched bases: 6. The CDR3 is made up of 16 amino acids. Germline V gene lookup returns CDR1 LGHNA and CDR2 YSLEER.

The chain combines TRBV6-6 with TRBJ1-1, with D unclear. Germline CDR1 and CDR2: MNHNY and SVGAGI (reference sequence). Trimming took 7 bases from V and 8 from J, leaving 14 bases between them. The CDR3 totals 12 residues. The chain's CDR3 is CASTSRHAEAFF. In DNA form, the CDR3 reads TGTGCCAGCACCTCAAGACATGCCGAAGCTTTCTTT.

The chain combines TRBV19 with TRBJ1-2; 9 bases line up with TRBD1. The CDR3 sequence is 16 residues long. In germline, CDR1 is LNHDA, CDR2 SQIVND (reference sequence). V shed 4 bases, J shed 4 bases, and the junction held 10 bases outside the gene matches. The CDR3 sequence: CASSKQQGADTYGYTF. The CDR3 DNA follows: TGTGCCAGTAGTAAGCAACAGGGGGCGGATACCTATGGCTACACCTTC. The full variable domain, its missing parts supplied by reference TRBV19 and TRBJ1-2, is DGGITQSPKYLFRKEGQNVTLSCEQNLNHDAMYWYRQDPGQGLRLIYYSQIVNDFQKGDIAEGYSVSREKKESFPLTVTSAQKNPTAFYLCASSKQQGADTYGYTFGSGTRLTVV.

The chain couples TRBV19 to TRBJ2-7; 9 bases are shared with TRBD1. V lost 1 base, J lost 2 bases, and 12 bases stayed unmatched. CDR3 size: 18 residues. Germline values: CDR1 LNHDA, CDR2 SQIVND (reference sequence). The CDR3 reads CASSIAGGGQGNAYEQYF. In DNA form, the CDR3 reads TGTGCCAGTAGTATAGCGGGAGGTGGACAGGGGAATGCCTACGAGCAGTACTTC.

The chain couples TRBV5-4 to TRBJ2-1, with TRBD2 as a possible D gene (5 bases). This CDR3 is 16 amino acids long. Trimming left V 0 bases short and J 5 bases short, with 15 bases between. CDR1 and CDR2 (germline): SGHNT, YYREEE (reference sequence). The CDR3 DNA reads TGTGCCAGCAGCTTGGACCGGGAAAAAGCGAACAATGAGCAGTTCTTC. It encodes CASSLDREKANNEQFF.

The chain has TRBV6-4 and TRBJ2-2; TRBD2 matches 14 bases. Germline V CDR1 and CDR2: MRHNA, SNTAGT. V dropped 6 bases and J dropped 4; count of bases not matched to a gene: 1. The CDR3 consists of 15 residues. This CDR3 is CASRGTSGSTGELFF. The CDR3 DNA reads TGTGCCAGCAGGGGGACTAGCGGGAGCACCGGGGAGCTGTTTTTT.

As concerns this clone: A read error may account for a junction end that differs from germline. The chain employs TRBV10-3 and TRBJ2-7, with 12 bases identical to TRBD1. The germline V gene has CDR1 ENHRY and CDR2 SYGVKD. The CDR3 spans 16 residues. CDR3 sequence: CASQISGTGGSHEQYF. As DNA, the CDR3 is TGTGCCTCGCAAATTTCCGGGACAGGGGGCTCCCACGAGCAGTACTTC.

The V gene is TRBV7-9, the J gene TRBJ2-7, with 13 positions matching TRBD2. The CDR3 consists of 15 residues. CDR1 is SEHNR, CDR2 FQNEAQ, per germline (reference sequence). Trimming cost V 4 bases and J 6 bases; bases outside gene matches: 6. The CDR3 loop is CASSSRGLAGIEQYF. The CDR3 DNA reads as TGTGCCAGCAGCTCCCGGGGACTAGCGGGAATCGAGCAGTACTTC.

The V gene is TRBV5-1, the J gene TRBJ1-3; D gene unclear. Trimming took 0 bases from V and 3 from J, leaving 7 bases between them. The CDR3 extends over 14 amino acids. Germline V gives CDR1 SGHRS, CDR2 YFSETQ. CDR3 bases: TGCGCCAGCAGCTTGGATCCCCTTGGAAACACCATATATTTT. Encoded protein: CASSLDPLGNTIYF.